This T cell receptor (beta chain) was documented in a study of CD8 T cells in ankylosing spondylitis. The authors made TCR beta libraries by quantitative 5'-RACE with molecular barcodes. Each CDR3 protein is one row after TCRdb ran MiXCR on the 5' RACE reads. The sample has 250,000 to 400,000 distinct CDR3 sequences, roughly 11% seen once. Findings and caveats of the study: In ankylosing spondylitis blood, a motif of about 8 highly homologous TCR beta variants appeared characteristic. The authors reported significant enrichment of disease-linked clones in matched ankylosing spondylitis synovial fluid. In peripheral blood, disease-linked CD8+ clones occurred at relatively low frequencies.

The germline V gene encodes CDR1 ENHRY and CDR2 SYGVKD. The J segment lost 3 bases and the V segment lost 3 bases, leaving 5 bases of the junction unmatched. The CDR3 is 15 amino acids. Note on this clonotype: Its target is not known.

The chain is built from TRBV10-3 and TRBJ2-7; 10 bases map to TRBD2. The clonotype was recovered from a female donor with ankylosing spondylitis or in good health (not recorded which). Material for sequencing was blood, either unsorted or a sorted T cell fraction (not recorded which). CDR3 sequence (DNA): TGTGCCATCAGTGAAGGGCTAGCGGGAGTCTACGAGCAGTACTTC. This codes for CAISEGLAGVYEQYF.